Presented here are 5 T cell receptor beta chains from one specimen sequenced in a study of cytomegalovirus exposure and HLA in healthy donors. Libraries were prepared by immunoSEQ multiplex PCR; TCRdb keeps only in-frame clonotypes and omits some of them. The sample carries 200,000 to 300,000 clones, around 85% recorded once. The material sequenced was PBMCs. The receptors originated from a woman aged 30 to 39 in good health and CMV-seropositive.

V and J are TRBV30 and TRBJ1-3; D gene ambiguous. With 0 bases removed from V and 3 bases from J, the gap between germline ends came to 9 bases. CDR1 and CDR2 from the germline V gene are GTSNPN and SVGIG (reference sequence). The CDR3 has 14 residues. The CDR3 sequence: CAWSVSGGGNTIYF. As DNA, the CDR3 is TGTGCCTGGAGTGTATCGGGAGGTGGAAACACCATATATTTT.

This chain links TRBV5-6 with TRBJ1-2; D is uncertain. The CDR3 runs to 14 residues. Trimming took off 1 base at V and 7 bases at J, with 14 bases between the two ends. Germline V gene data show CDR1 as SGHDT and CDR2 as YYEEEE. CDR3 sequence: CASSLLGLSGGYTF. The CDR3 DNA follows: TGTGCCAGCAGCTTGTTAGGACTTTCCGGTGGCTACACCTTC.

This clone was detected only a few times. The DNA for the CDR3 is TGTGCCAGCAGTGGACCAGGACGGACAGGGGAGCAGTACTTC. Translated, it gives CASSGPGRTGEQYF. The V gene is TRBV2, the J gene TRBJ2-7, with 8 bases fitting TRBD1. V lost 4 bases and J lost 7; bases outside the gene matches: 9. CDR1 is SNHLY and CDR2 is FYNNEI in the germline V gene. The CDR3 totals 14 residues.

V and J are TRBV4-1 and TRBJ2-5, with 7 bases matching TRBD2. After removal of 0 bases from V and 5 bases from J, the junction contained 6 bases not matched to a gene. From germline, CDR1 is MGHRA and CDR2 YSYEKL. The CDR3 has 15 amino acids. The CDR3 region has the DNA TGCGCCAGCAGCCAAGATAACGGGGAGGGGGAGACCCAGTACTTC. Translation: CASSQDNGEGETQYF.

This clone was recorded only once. The CDR3 nucleotides read TGTGCCAGCAGTTTATCGGTAGCGGGAGGGCCGTCCCAGGAGACCCAGTACTTC. As protein: CASSLSVAGGPSQETQYF. The chain combines TRBV27 with TRBJ2-5; 11 bases map to TRBD2. CDR1 and CDR2 from the germline V gene are MNHEY and SMNVEV (reference sequence). CDR3 size: 18 residues. V dropped 0 bases and J dropped 5; count of bases not matched to a gene: 11.